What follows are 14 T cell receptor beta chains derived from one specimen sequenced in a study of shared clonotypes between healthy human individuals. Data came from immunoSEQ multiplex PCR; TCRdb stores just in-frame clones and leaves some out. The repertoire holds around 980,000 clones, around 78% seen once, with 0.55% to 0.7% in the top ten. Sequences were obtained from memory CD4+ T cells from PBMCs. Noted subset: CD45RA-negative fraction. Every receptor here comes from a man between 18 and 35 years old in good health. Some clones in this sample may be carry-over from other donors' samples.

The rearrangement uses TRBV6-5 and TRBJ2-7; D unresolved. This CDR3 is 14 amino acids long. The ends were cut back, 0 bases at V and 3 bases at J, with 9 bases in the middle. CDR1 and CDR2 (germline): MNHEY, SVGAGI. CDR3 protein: CASSYSLSSYEQYF. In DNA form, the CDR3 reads TGTGCCAGCAGTTACTCTCTTTCCAGCTACGAGCAGTACTTC.

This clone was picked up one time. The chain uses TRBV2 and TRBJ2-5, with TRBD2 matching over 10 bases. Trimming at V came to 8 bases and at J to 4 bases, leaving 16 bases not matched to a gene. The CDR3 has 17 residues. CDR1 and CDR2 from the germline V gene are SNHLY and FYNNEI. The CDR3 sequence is CASQREASGSRGETQYF. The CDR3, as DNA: TGTGCCAGCCAGAGGGAGGCTAGCGGGAGTCGGGGAGAGACCCAGTACTTC.

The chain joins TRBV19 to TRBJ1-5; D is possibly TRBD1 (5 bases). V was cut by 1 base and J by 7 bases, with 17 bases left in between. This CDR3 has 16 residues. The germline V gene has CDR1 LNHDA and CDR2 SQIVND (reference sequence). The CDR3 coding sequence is TGTGCCAGTAGTATAGTCCCAGGGTCTACAGGCCAGCCCCAGCATTTT. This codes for CASSIVPGSTGQPQHF. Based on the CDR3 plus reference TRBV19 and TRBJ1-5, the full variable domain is DGGITQSPKYLFRKEGQNVTLSCEQNLNHDAMYWYRQDPGQGLRLIYYSQIVNDFQKGDIAEGYSVSREKKESFPLTVTSAQKNPTAFYLCASSIVPGSTGQPQHFGDGTRLSIL.

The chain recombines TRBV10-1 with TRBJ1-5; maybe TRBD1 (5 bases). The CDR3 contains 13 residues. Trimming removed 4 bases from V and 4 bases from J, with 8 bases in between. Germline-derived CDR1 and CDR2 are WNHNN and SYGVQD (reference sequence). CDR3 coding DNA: TGCGCCAGCAGTGGACAGATTAATCAGCCCCAGCATTTT. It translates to CASSGQINQPQHF.

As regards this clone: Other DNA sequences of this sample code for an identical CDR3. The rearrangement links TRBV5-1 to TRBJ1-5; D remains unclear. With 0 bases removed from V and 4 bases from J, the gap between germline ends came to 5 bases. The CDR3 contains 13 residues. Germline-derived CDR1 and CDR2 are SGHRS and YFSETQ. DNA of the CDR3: TGCGCCAGCAGCTTGGATCAGAATCAGCCCCAGCATTTT. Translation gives CASSLDQNQPQHF. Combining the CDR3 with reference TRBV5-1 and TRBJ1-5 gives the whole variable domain KAGVTQTPRYLIKTRGQQVTLSCSPISGHRSVSWYQQTPGQGLQFLFEYFSETQRNKGNFPGRFSGRQFSNSRSEMNVSTLELGDSALYLCASSLDQNQPQHFGDGTRLSIL.

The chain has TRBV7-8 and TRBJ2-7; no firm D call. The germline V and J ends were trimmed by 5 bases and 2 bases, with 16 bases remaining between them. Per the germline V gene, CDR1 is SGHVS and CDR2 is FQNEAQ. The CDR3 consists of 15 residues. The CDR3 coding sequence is TGTGCCAGCAGCCCACGGGCGGATATAGCCTACGAGCAGTACTTC. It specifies CASSPRADIAYEQYF.

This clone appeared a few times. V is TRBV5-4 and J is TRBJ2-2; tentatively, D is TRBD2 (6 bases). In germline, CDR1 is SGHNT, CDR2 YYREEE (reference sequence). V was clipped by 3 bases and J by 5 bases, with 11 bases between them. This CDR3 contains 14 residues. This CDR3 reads CASSSHGGTGELFF. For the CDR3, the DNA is TGTGCCAGCAGCTCCCATGGGGGGACCGGGGAGCTGTTTTTT.

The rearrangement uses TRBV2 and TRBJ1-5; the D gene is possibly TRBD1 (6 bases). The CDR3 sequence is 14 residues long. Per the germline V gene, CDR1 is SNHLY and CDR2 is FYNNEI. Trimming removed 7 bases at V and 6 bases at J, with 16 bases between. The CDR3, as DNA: TGTGCCAGCAACCTACAGGGATTGGGTCAGCCCCAGCATTTT. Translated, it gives CASNLQGLGQPQHF.

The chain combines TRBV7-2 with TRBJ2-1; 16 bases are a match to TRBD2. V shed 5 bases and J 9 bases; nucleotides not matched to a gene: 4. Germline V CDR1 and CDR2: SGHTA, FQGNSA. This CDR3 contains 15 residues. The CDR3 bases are TGTGCCAGCAGCCGGGGACTAGCGGGAGGGGGTGAGCAGTTCTTC. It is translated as CASSRGLAGGGEQFF.

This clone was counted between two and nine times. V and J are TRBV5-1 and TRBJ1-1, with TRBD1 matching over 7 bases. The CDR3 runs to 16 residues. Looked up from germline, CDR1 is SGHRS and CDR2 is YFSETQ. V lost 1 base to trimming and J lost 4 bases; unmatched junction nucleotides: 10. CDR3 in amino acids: CASSLSLYRGVTEAFF. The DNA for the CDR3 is TGCGCCAGCAGCTTGTCCCTTTACAGGGGAGTCACTGAAGCTTTCTTT.

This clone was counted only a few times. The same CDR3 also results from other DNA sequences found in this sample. CDR3 DNA sequence: TGTGCCAGCTCACCATCGGGACAGGGTTTTTACGAGCAGTACTTC. It specifies CASSPSGQGFYEQYF. The chain is built from TRBV18 and TRBJ2-7; 9 bases fit TRBD1. Germline CDR1 KGHSH, CDR2 LQKENI. V lost 2 bases to trimming and J lost 4 bases; unmatched junction nucleotides: 6. This CDR3 contains 15 residues.

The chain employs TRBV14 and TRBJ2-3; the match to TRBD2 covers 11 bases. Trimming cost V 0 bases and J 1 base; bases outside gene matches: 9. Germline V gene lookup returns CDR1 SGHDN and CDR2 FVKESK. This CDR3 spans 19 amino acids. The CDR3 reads CASSQDELAGARRTDTQYF. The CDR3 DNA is TGTGCCAGCAGCCAAGATGAACTAGCGGGAGCCCGTCGCACAGATACGCAGTATTTT.

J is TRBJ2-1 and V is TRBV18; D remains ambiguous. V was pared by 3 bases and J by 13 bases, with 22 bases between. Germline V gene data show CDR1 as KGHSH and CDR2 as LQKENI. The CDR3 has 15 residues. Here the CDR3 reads CASSPGLESVMSQFF. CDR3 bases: TGTGCCAGCTCACCCGGTTTAGAGTCTGTTATGAGTCAGTTCTTC.

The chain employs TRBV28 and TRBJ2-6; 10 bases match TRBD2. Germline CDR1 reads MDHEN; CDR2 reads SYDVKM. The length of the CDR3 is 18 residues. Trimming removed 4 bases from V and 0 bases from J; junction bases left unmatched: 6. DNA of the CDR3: TGTGCCAGCAGTTCCTTAGCGGGAGGCGACTCTGGGGCCAACGTCCTGACTTTC. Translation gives CASSSLAGGDSGANVLTF.